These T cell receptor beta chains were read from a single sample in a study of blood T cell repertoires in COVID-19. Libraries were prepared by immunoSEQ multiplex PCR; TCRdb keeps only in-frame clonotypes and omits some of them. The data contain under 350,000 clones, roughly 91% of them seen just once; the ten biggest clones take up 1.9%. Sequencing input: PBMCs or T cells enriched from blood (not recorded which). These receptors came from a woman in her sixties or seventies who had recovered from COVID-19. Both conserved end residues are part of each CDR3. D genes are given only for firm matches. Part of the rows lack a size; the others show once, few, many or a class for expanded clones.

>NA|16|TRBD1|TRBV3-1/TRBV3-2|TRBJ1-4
TGTGCCAGCAGCCCTGGGCAGGGGGCCTTCGGTGAAAAACTGTTTTTT
CASSPGQGAFGEKLFF
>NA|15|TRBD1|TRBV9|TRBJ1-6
TGTGCCAGCAGCGCAACAGGGGTAGAGAATTCACCCCTCCACTTT
CASSATGVENSPLHF
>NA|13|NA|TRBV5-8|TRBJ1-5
TGTGCCAGCAGCAAGGATTGGAGGCAGCCCCAGCATTTT
CASSKDWRQPQHF
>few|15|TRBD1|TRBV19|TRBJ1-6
TGTGCCAGTAGTGAGGACCAGGGGGATAATTCACCCCTCCACTTT
CASSEDQGDNSPLHF
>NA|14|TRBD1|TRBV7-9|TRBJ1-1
TGTGCCAGCAGCGCCGACAGGGGGGACACTGAAGCTTTCTTT
CASSADRGDTEAFF
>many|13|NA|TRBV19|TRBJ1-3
TGTGCCAGTAGGCGGGACTCTGGAAACACCATATATTTT
CASRRDSGNTIYF
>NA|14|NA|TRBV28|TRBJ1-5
TGTGCCAGCAGTTTATCCAGACTTTATCAGCCCCAGCATTTT
CASSLSRLYQPQHF
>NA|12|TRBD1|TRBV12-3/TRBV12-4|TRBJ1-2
TGTGCCAGCAGTCAGGGGGCACATGGCTACACCTTC
CASSQGAHGYTF
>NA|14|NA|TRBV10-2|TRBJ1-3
TGCGCCAGCAGTGAACTGCGCTCTGGAAACACCATATATTTT
CASSELRSGNTIYF
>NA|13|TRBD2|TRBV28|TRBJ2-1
TGTGCCACGGTCTCGGGAGGGGTCAATGAGCAGTTCTTC
CATVSGGVNEQFF
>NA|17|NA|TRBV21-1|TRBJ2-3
TGTGCCAGCAGCAAGAAATACAGGGGAAAGTTTTCAGATACGCAGTATTTT
CASSKKYRGKFSDTQYF
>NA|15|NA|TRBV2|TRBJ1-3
TGTGCCAGCAGTGGAATTGGTAGAGGAGGAAACACCATATATTTT
CASSGIGRGGNTIYF
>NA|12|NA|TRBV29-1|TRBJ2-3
TGCAGCGTTGCTGTCCCCACAGATACGCAGTATTTT
CSVAVPTDTQYF
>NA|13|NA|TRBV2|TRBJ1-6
TGTGCCAGCTTGGGGGGAAGGAATTCACCCCTCCACTTT
CASLGGRNSPLHF
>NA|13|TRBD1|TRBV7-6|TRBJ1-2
TGTGCCAGCAGTTCGCCTACAGGGGTCGGCTACACCTTC
CASSSPTGVGYTF
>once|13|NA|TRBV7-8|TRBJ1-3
TGTGCCAGCAGCCCCCGGGTGGCGGGGACCATATATTTT
CASSPRVAGTIYF
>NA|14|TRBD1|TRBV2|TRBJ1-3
TGTGCCAGCAATCCGGGACAGGGAGAAAACACCATATATTTT
CASNPGQGENTIYF
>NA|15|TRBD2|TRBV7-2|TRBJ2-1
TGTGCCAGCAGCTTATTAGCGGGAGGTCACAATGAGCAGTTCTTC
CASSLLAGGHNEQFF
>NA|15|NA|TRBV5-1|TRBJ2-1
TGCGCCAGCAGCTTGGCCGAGGAGTCCTACAATGAGCAGTTCTTC
CASSLAEESYNEQFF
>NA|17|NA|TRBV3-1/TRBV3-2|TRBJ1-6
TGTGCCAGCAGCCCCAACAGGATCAGCTCCTATAATTCACCCCTCCACTTT
CASSPNRISSYNSPLHF
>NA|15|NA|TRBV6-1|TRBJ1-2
TGTGCCAGCAGTGAAGGGGCAGGGGCCATCTATGGCTACACCTTC
CASSEGAGAIYGYTF
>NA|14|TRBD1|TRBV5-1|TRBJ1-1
TGCGCCAGCAGCTTAGGCACAGGGGGCGCTGAGTCTTTCTTT
CASSLGTGGAESFF
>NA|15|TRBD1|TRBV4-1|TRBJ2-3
TGCGCCAGCAGCCAAGTTACAGGGGGTGTGGATACGCAGTATTTT
CASSQVTGGVDTQYF
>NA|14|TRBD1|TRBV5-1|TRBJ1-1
TGCGCCAGCAGCCTGAGACAGGGTGACACTGAAGCTTTCTTT
CASSLRQGDTEAFF
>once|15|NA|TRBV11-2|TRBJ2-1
TGTGCCAGCAGCTTAGAAGGTACAGACTACAATGAGCAGTTCTTC
CASSLEGTDYNEQFF
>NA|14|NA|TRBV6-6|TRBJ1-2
TGTGCCAGCAACCGACATCTGACAGACTATGGCTACACCTTC
CASNRHLTDYGYTF
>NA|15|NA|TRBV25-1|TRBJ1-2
TGTGCCAGCGAGGATACAGGGACCTCTAACTATGGCTACACCTTC
CASEDTGTSNYGYTF
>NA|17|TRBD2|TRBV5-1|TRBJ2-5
TGCGCCAGCAGCCCCTGGGGACTAGCGGGGGAAGGAGAGACCCAGTACTTC
CASSPWGLAGEGETQYF
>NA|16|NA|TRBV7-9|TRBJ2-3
TGTGCCAGCAGCCGCCGGACGGGGGGCAGCACAGATACGCAGTATTTT
CASSRRTGGSTDTQYF
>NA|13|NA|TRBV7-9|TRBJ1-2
TGTGCCAGCAGCTTACTGGGGGCTCATGGCTACACCTTC
CASSLLGAHGYTF
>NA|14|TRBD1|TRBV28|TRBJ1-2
TGTGCCAGCAGCGCGGGACAGCCCCCTTATGGCTACACCTTC
CASSAGQPPYGYTF
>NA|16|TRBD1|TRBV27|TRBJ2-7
TGTGCCAGCAGTTTATCCAGGGACAGGGGCTCCTACGAGCAGTACTTC
CASSLSRDRGSYEQYF
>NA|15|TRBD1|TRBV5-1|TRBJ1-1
TGCGCCAGCAGCTTGGCGACAGGGGGCAACACTGAAGCTTTCTTT
CASSLATGGNTEAFF
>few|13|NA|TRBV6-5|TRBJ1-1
TGTGCCAGCAGAGCGTACCAAAGCACTGAAGCTTTCTTT
CASRAYQSTEAFF
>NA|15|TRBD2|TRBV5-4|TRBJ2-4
TGTGCCAGCAGCTCTAGCGGGAGAGCCAAAAACATTCAGTACTTC
CASSSSGRAKNIQYF
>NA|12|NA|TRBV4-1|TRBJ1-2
TGCGCCAGCAACGAGCCTGAGGTTGGCTACACCTTC
CASNEPEVGYTF
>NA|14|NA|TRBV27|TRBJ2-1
TGTGCCAGCAGTCGGTCAGGGTTCCACAATGAGCAGTTCTTC
CASSRSGFHNEQFF
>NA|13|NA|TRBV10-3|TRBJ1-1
TGTGCCATCAGTCCCCCGGGGGGGACTGAAGCTTTCTTT
CAISPPGGTEAFF
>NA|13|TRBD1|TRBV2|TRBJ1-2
TGTGCCAGCATTCGACAGGGGGGGGATGGCTACACCTTC
CASIRQGGDGYTF
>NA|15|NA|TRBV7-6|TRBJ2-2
TGTGCCAGCAGCCCGACTGGATCTAACACCGGGGAGCTGTTTTTT
CASSPTGSNTGELFF
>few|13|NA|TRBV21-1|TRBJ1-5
TGTGCCAGCAGCAAAGGTGATGAGCAGCCCCAGCATTTT
CASSKGDEQPQHF
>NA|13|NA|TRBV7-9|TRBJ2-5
TGTGCCAGCAGCTTAGTCAGGGAAGAGACCCAGTACTTC
CASSLVREETQYF
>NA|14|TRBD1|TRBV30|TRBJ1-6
TGTGCCTGGAGTCAGACAGGGCTGAATTCACCCCTCCACTTT
CAWSQTGLNSPLHF
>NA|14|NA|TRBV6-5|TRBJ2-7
TGTGCCAGCAGCCGAACCCTATACAGCTACGAGCAGTACTTC
CASSRTLYSYEQYF
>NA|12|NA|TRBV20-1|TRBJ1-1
TGCAGTGCTAGTTGGCAGGGGACTGAAGCTTTCTTT
CSASWQGTEAFF
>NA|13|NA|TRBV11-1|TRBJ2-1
TGTGCCAGCATGAGGCGGGACTACAATGAGCAGTTCTTC
CASMRRDYNEQFF
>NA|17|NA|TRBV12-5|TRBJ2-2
TGTGCTAGTGGTTTGGGGCCTACAGGGACCGACACCGGGGAGCTGTTTTTT
CASGLGPTGTDTGELFF
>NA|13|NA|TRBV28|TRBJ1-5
TGTGCCAGCAGTCGGGGGATCAATCAGCCCCAGCATTTT
CASSRGINQPQHF
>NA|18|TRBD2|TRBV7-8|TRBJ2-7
TGTGCCAGCTCATCGCCGACTAGCGGGAGTGCACCCTCCTACGAGCAGTACTTC
CASSSPTSGSAPSYEQYF
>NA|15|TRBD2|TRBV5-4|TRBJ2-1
TGTGCCAGCAGCCCTCGTCGGACTAGCTCTGATGAGCAGTTCTTC
CASSPRRTSSDEQFF
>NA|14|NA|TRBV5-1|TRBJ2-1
TGCGCCAGCAGCTTGGATCCAGCGGGTATTGAGCAGTTCTTC
CASSLDPAGIEQFF
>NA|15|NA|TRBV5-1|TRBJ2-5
TGCGCCAGCTCCCCTCCCAGCGGATCCCAGGAGACCCAGTACTTC
CASSPPSGSQETQYF
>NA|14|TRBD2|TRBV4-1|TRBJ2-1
TGCGCCAGCACTCGGCTAGCGGGGTACGACGGGCAGTTCTTC
CASTRLAGYDGQFF
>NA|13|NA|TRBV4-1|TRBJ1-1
TGCGCCAGTCGGGAGACCGGGAACACTGAAGCTTTCTTT
CASRETGNTEAFF
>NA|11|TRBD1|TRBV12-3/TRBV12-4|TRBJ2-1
TGTGCCAGCAAACAGGGGGATGAGCAGTTCTTC
CASKQGDEQFF